This T cell receptor (beta chain) was observed in a study of control samples from healthy donors and cancer patients. This clone has only a few counts. The CDR3 covers 18 residues. Trimming removed 4 bases at V and 0 bases at J, with 19 bases between. The germline V gene encodes CDR1 MGHDK and CDR2 SYGVNS. Measured with immunoSEQ multiplex PCR; TCRdb has only the in-frame clones, and not every one. This table holds approximately 82,000 clones, about 87% found once. The rearrangement links TRBV25-1 to TRBJ1-3; D possibly corresponds to TRBD1 (6 bases). The receptor was derived from a man in his forties or fifties in good health. The specimen sequenced was blood. The CDR3 here is CASSGTFGTGYSGNTIYF. The CDR3 DNA is TGTGCCAGCAGTGGCACTTTCGGCACAGGGTACTCTGGAAACACCATATATTTT. Full variable domain (outside the CDR3, taken from reference TRBV25-1 and TRBJ1-3): EADIYQTPRYLVIGTGKKITLECSQTMGHDKMYWYQQDPGMELHLIHYSYGVNSTEKGDLSSESTVSRIRTEHFPLTLESARPSHTSQYLCASSGTFGTGYSGNTIYFGEGSWLTVV.